These 8 T cell receptor beta chains were sequenced from one sample in a study of cytomegalovirus exposure and HLA in healthy donors. In the PCR, 60 Vbeta and 13 Jbeta primers were used. TCRdb's copy holds only in-frame clones and misses some; the assay was immunoSEQ multiplex PCR. Of around 110,000 clones listed, about 10% were seen once; the top ten hold 2.5% to 3.5%. The sample was PBMCs. The receptors derive from a man aged 30 to 45 in good health and CMV-seronegative.

CDR3 coding DNA: TGCAGCGTTGAAGGAAAAGGGGGCGGCTATGGCTACACCTTC. Protein: CSVEGKGGGYGYTF. The chain recombines TRBV29-1 with TRBJ1-2, with 7 bases identical to TRBD1. V lost 1 base, J lost 4 bases, and 6 bases stayed unmatched. This CDR3 is 14 amino acids long. CDR1 is SQVTM and CDR2 is ANQGSEA in the germline V gene.

V usage is TRBV29-1 and J usage is TRBJ2-7; TRBD2 matches at 7 bases. The CDR3 length is 14 residues. Per germline, CDR1 SQVTM and CDR2 ANQGSEA. V trimming: 7 bases; J trimming: 7 bases; junction bases outside the gene matches: 16. In nucleotides, the CDR3 is TGCAGCGCTGGACTAGGAAATCACATAAAGGAGCAGTACTTC. Protein product: CSAGLGNHIKEQYF.

The chain employs TRBV5-8 and TRBJ2-3, with a weak D call TRBD2 (6 bases). In germline, CDR1 is SGHTS, CDR2 YDEGEE. Trimming took 7 bases from V and 3 from J, leaving 15 bases between them. This CDR3 spans 14 amino acids. DNA for the CDR3: TGTGCCAGCGGGGCGGGACCCTTAACAGATACGCAGTATTTT. Translated, it gives CASGAGPLTDTQYF.

This clone was recorded a few times. This chain links TRBV5-1 with TRBJ2-7; perhaps TRBD1 as D (6 bases). Trimming took 0 bases from V and 1 from J, leaving 11 bases between them. The CDR3 runs to 15 residues. Germline lookup yields CDR1 SGHRS and CDR2 YFSETQ. The CDR3 nucleotides read TGCGCCAGCAGCTTGGGTGTAGGGGGATCCTACGAGCAGTACTTC. Encoded protein: CASSLGVGGSYEQYF.

The table lists this clone with a few counts. V is TRBV9 and J is TRBJ2-1; 8 nucleotides match TRBD1. From germline, CDR1 is SGDLS and CDR2 YYNGEE. The CDR3 covers 16 residues. After removal of 4 bases from V and 1 base from J, the junction contained 7 bases not matched to a gene. The CDR3 protein is CASSNRTGRSYNEQFF. The CDR3 DNA follows: TGTGCCAGCAGCAACCGGACAGGGCGGTCCTACAATGAGCAGTTCTTC.

The rearrangement joins TRBV10-2 to TRBJ2-1; D unresolved. Germline CDR1 and CDR2: WSHSY and SAAADI. This CDR3 comprises 12 residues. V was cut by 2 bases and J by 12 bases, with 11 bases left in between. Written as DNA, the CDR3 is TGCGCCAGCAGTGAGACGGTTTCGGTGCAGTTCTTC. Translation: CASSETVSVQFF.

The chain has TRBV13 and TRBJ2-1, with D possibly matching TRBD2 (5 bases). The CDR3 loop spans 14 amino acids. Germline CDR1 PRHDT, CDR2 FYEKMQ (reference sequence). The V end was cut by 1 base, the J end by 5 bases, with 9 bases between. The CDR3 spells CASSLETTNNEQFF. The CDR3 DNA reads TGTGCCAGCAGCTTAGAGACTACGAACAATGAGCAGTTCTTC.

The chain couples TRBV5-4 to TRBJ1-1, with TRBD1 identical over 10 bases. Germline V gives CDR1 SGHNT, CDR2 YYREEE (reference sequence). This CDR3 is 15 amino acids long. Unmatched junction bases numbered 6, after V lost 3 bases and J lost 4 bases. The CDR3 coding sequence is TGTGCCAGCAGCTCCTTGACAGGGGGCAGCACTGAAGCTTTCTTT. This encodes CASSSLTGGSTEAFF. Drawing the rest from reference TRBV5-4 and TRBJ1-1, the complete variable domain is ETGVTQSPTHLIKTRGQQVTLRCSSQSGHNTVSWYQQALGQGPQFIFQYYREEENGRGNFPPRFSGLQFPNYSSELNVNALELDDSALYLCASSSLTGGSTEAFFGQGTRLTVV.